This TCR beta chain was obtained from a study of blood T cell repertoires in COVID-19. Study details: COVID-19 samples collected from the United States, Italy and Spain covered acute and convalescent phases. T cells, B-cell-depleted T cells, or PBMCs supplied cDNA or gDNA.

Authors' analysis steps: Estimated nucleated cell counts came from reference gene primer amplification. Sequenced by immunoSEQ multiplex PCR; TCRdb stores in-frame clones only, minus some. V and J calls and clone size come straight from that table; D and trimming were deduced from the DNA. Counted here are 70,000 to 90,000 clones, approximately 86% occurring once; the ten biggest clones make up under 8%. Trimming left V 4 bases short and J 2 bases short, with 18 bases between. The CDR3 totals 17 residues. Germline V gene data show CDR1 as SGDLS and CDR2 as YYNGEE. The chain combines TRBV9 with TRBJ2-2, with D possibly TRBD2 on 6 matching bases. The sequence derives from a man between 60 and 75 years old with acute or convalescent COVID-19. The source material was peripheral blood. As DNA, the CDR3 is TGTGCCAGCAGCCCCCGAGCGGGTCGGGGAAACACCGGGGAGCTGTTTTTT. Translating gives CASSPRAGRGNTGELFF.